This T cell receptor beta chain was recovered during a study of Ad26.COV2.S vaccination and SARS-CoV-2 variants. The wider study: Enrollment placed the donor in the COV1001 Ad26.COV2.S trial arm.

The treatment here: some 19 received Ad26.COV2.S at low or high dose, single or two shots; 5 received placebo; per-sample allocation not given. Specimen acquisition occurred on day 63 following the initial vaccine or placebo injection. The CDR3 extends over 15 amino acids. The germline V gene has CDR1 SGHTA and CDR2 FQGNSA. Between the trimmed V and J ends, which lost 7 bases and 0 bases, there was a span of 12 bases. Assay used: immunoSEQ multiplex PCR; TCRdb lists only in-frame clones, some missing. This table has about 250,000 clones, around 87% appearing once. The origin of this receptor is a person aged 18-65 years who received the Ad26.COV2.S COVID-19 vaccine or a placebo. This chain joins TRBV7-2 and TRBJ2-2; D remains ambiguous. This material consisted of peripheral blood, taken in a trial of Ad26.COV2.S vaccine versus placebo. The chain's CDR3 is CASTYGQANTGELFF. CDR3 coding DNA: TGTGCCAGCACCTACGGGCAGGCGAACACCGGGGAGCTGTTTTTT.